The 11 T cell receptor beta chains listed next were all sequenced from one sample in a study of cytomegalovirus exposure and HLA in healthy donors. Libraries were prepared by immunoSEQ multiplex PCR; TCRdb keeps only in-frame clonotypes and omits some of them. This table has roughly 140,000 clones, roughly nine tenths appearing once. Material: PBMCs. The receptors stem from a man aged 18 to 35 in good health and CMV-seronegative.

In this sample, this clone turned up a few times. The V call is TRBV30, the J call TRBJ1-2; TRBD1 agrees at 11 bases. V lost 0 bases and J lost 8; bases outside the gene matches: 2. Per germline, CDR1 GTSNPN and CDR2 SVGIG (reference sequence). The CDR3 extends over 13 amino acids. The CDR3 reads CAWSVWDRGGYTF. The DNA for the CDR3 is TGTGCCTGGAGTGTGTGGGACAGGGGGGGCTACACCTTC.

This clone came up a few times. The chain links TRBV2 to TRBJ2-3, with 9 bases matching TRBD2. Germline CDR1 and CDR2: SNHLY and FYNNEI. The CDR3 is made up of 17 amino acids. V dropped 2 bases and J dropped 6; count of bases not matched to a gene: 12. CDR3 DNA sequence: TGTGCCAGCAGTGAACGATCGGGACTAGCATCCACGGATACGCAGTATTTT. Translated, it gives CASSERSGLASTDTQYF.

The chain combines TRBV5-1 with TRBJ2-5; the D gene is possibly TRBD2 (6 bases). The J call may be mistaken, given a closer DNA end match to TRBJ2-7. Germline CDR1 is SGHRS and CDR2 is YFSETQ. The CDR3 loop spans 14 amino acids. The CDR3 region is CASSARQTSNEQYF. Here the CDR3 DNA reads TGCGCCAGCAGCGCACGCCAAACTAGCAACGAGCAGTACTTC.

In its sample, this clone was seen once. In DNA form, the CDR3 reads TGTGCCAGCAGTCAAGGACTAGCCGGGGTCACCGGGGAGCTGTTTTTT. This codes for CASSQGLAGVTGELFF. The chain has TRBV6-6 and TRBJ2-2; 8 nucleotides agree with TRBD2. CDR3 length: 16 residues. Germline values: CDR1 MNHNY, CDR2 SVGAGI (reference sequence). After removal of 5 bases from V and 4 bases from J, the junction contained 9 bases not matched to a gene.

The chain recombines TRBV11-2 with TRBJ1-1; tentative D call: TRBD1 (6 bases). This CDR3 is built from 17 residues. Germline V gene sequence: CDR1 SGHAT, CDR2 FQNNGV. V gave up 1 base and J gave up 1 base, with 16 bases separating them. CDR3 DNA sequence: TGTGCCAGCAGCTTAGGGCTCGCCAGGGACAAGAACACTGAAGCTTTCTTT. It specifies CASSLGLARDKNTEAFF.

The chain is built from TRBV28 and TRBJ2-3; D is unresolved. Looked up from germline, CDR1 is MDHEN and CDR2 is SYDVKM. The CDR3 is made up of 11 amino acids. Trimming took 5 bases from V and 6 from J, leaving 6 bases between them. The CDR3 nucleotides read TGTGCCAGCAGTCCCCCGGATACGCAGTATTTT. This codes for CASSPPDTQYF.

The J gene is TRBJ2-3, the V gene TRBV30, with D unclear. The germline V gene encodes CDR1 GTSNPN and CDR2 SVGIG (reference sequence). The CDR3 covers 11 residues. V was cut by 0 bases and J by 6 bases, with 4 bases left in between. The CDR3 coding sequence is TGTGCCTGGAGTGTATCGGATACGCAGTATTTT. This gives the protein CAWSVSDTQYF.

This rearrangement joins TRBV5-1 to TRBJ1-4, with D perhaps TRBD1 (5 bases). CDR1 is SGHRS, CDR2 YFSETQ, per germline. V lost 4 bases and J 2 bases, leaving 12 bases between the germline ends. This CDR3 has 15 residues. The CDR3 bases are TGCGCCAGCAGCCCATACAGGCTCACTAATGAAAAACTGTTTTTT. Residues: CASSPYRLTNEKLFF.

The rearrangement uses TRBV2 and TRBJ2-1; 9 nucleotides agree with TRBD1. This CDR3 has 14 residues. V gave up 6 bases and J gave up 4 bases; unmatched junction bases: 4. Per germline, CDR1 SNHLY and CDR2 FYNNEI. The DNA of the CDR3 is TGTGCCAGCAGCAGAGACAGGGGGTACAATGAGCAGTTCTTC. Its translation: CASSRDRGYNEQFF.

The rearrangement uses TRBV29-1 and TRBJ2-2, with 12 nucleotides matching TRBD2. This CDR3 is built from 13 residues. Germline CDR1 reads SQVTM; CDR2 reads ANQGSEA. V lost 7 bases and J lost 5; bases outside the gene matches: 2. The chain's CDR3 is CSAGTSGTGELFF. CDR3 DNA: TGCAGCGCAGGGACTAGCGGGACCGGGGAGCTGTTTTTT.

This chain uses TRBV14 with TRBJ2-7, with 10 bases that match TRBD2. Germline V CDR1 and CDR2: SGHDN, FVKESK. The CDR3 has 17 residues. The trim removed 4 bases at V and 3 bases at J, leaving 12 bases unmatched. CDR3 DNA: TGTGCCAGCAGCCGGCCCGGTATCCTAGCGGGAGACTACGAGCAGTACGTC. Encoded protein: CASSRPGILAGDYEQYV.